Included here is one T cell receptor (beta chain) sequence, with context. Its cognate antigen is unknown. This CDR3 is 14 amino acids long. Germline V gene lookup returns CDR1 MNHEY and CDR2 SMNVEV (reference sequence). The V gene lost 6 bases and the J gene lost 9 bases, with 18 bases spanning the gap. This sample was taken from a study of cytomegalovirus exposure and HLA in healthy donors. The study's findings and limits: Earlier findings revealed that most TCR beta V segments proved productive either about 87% or about 30% of the time. Analyzed later, most CMV-associated TCR beta chains appeared HLA-restricted. There were several of the most significant clusters that appeared linked to common viral pathogens in a later analysis. The study listed roughly 160 cytomegalovirus-associated TCR beta chains.

Primers for the PCR totalled 60 Vbeta and 13 Jbeta. Libraries were prepared by immunoSEQ multiplex PCR; TCRdb keeps only in-frame clonotypes and omits some of them. The sample lists tens of thousands of clones, about 84% occurring once. This receptor was obtained from a man aged 30-40 years in good health and CMV-seronegative. The sequenced sample was PBMCs. V and J are TRBV27 and TRBJ2-1; tentatively, D is TRBD2 (5 bases). CDR3 protein: CASRRLANPPEQFF. The CDR3 DNA is TGTGCCAGCAGAAGGTTAGCGAATCCACCTGAGCAGTTCTTC.